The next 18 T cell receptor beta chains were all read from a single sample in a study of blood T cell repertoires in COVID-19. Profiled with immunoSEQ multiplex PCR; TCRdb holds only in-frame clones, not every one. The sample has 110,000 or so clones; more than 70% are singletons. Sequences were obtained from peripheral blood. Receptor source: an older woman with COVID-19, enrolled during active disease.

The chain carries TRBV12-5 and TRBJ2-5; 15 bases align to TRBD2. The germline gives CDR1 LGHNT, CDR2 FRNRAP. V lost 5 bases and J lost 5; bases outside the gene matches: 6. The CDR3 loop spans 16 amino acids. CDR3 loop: CASGPGLAGGYETQYF. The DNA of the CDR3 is TGTGCTAGTGGTCCGGGACTAGCGGGGGGTTATGAGACCCAGTACTTC.

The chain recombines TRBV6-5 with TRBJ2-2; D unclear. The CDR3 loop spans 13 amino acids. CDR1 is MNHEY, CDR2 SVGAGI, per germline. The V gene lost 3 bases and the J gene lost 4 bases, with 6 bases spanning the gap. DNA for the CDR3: TGTGCCAGCAGTTATGTTAGCACCGGGGAGCTGTTTTTT. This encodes CASSYVSTGELFF.

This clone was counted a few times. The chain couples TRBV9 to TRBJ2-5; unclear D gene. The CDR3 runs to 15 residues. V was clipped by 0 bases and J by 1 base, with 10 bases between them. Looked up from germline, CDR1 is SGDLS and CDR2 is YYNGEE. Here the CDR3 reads CASSVGNLLQETQYF. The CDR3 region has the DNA TGTGCCAGCAGCGTAGGTAATTTACTCCAAGAGACCCAGTACTTC. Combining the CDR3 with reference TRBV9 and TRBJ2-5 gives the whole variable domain DSGVTQTPKHLITATGQRVTLRCSPRSGDLSVYWYQQSLDQGLQFLIQYYNGEERAKGNILERFSAQQFPDLHSELNLSSLELGDSALYFCASSVGNLLQETQYFGPGTRLLVL.

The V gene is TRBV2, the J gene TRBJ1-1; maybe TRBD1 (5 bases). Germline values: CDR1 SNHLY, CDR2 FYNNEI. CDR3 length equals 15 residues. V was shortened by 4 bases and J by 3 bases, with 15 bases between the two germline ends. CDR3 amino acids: CASSGTGRVDTEAFF. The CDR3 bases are TGTGCCAGCAGTGGAACGGGCAGGGTCGACACTGAAGCTTTCTTT.

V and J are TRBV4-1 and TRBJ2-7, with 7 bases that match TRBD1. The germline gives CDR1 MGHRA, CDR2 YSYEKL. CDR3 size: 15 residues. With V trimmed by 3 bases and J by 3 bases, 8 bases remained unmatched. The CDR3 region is CASSHMRTGGYEQYF. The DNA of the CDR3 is TGCGCCAGCAGCCACATGAGGACAGGAGGCTACGAGCAGTACTTC.

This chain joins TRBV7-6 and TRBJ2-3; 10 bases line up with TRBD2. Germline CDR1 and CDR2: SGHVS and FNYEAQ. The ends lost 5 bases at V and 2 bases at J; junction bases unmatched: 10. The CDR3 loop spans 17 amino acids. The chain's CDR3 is CASSGWASGGTTDTQYF. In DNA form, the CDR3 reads TGTGCCAGCAGCGGCTGGGCTAGCGGGGGTACCACAGATACGCAGTATTTT.

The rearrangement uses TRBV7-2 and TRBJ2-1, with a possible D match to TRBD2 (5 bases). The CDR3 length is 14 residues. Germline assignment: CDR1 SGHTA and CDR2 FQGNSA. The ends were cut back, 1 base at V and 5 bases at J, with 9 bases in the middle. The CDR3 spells CASSLDGNHNEQFF. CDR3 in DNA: TGTGCCAGCAGCTTAGACGGGAATCACAATGAGCAGTTCTTC.

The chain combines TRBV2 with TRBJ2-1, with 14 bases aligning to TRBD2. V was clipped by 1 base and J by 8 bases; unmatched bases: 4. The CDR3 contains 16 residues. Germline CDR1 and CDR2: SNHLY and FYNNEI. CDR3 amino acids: CASSEGTSGGYYEQFF. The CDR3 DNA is TGTGCCAGCAGTGAAGGGACTAGCGGGGGGTACTATGAGCAGTTCTTC. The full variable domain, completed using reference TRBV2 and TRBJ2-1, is EPEVTQTPSHQVTQMGQEVILRCVPISNHLYFYWYRQILGQKVEFLVSFYNNEISEKSEIFDDQFSVERPDGSNFTLKIRSTKLEDSAMYFCASSEGTSGGYYEQFFGPGTRLTVL.

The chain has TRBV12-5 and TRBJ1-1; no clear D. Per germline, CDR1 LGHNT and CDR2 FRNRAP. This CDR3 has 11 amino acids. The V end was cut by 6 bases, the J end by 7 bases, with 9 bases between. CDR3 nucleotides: TGTGCTAGTGGGGCGGAAGGTGAAGCTTTCTTT. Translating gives CASGAEGEAFF.

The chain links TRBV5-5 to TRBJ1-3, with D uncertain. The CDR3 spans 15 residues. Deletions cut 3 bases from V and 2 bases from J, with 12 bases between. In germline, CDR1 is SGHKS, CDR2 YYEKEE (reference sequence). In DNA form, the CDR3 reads TGTGCCAGCAGCTACGCGGATCGGGCTGGAAACACCATATATTTT. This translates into CASSYADRAGNTIYF.

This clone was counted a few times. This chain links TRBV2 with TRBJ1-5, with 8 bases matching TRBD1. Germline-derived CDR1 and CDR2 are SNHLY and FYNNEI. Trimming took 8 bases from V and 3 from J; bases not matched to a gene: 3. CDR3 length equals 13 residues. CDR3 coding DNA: TGTGCCAGCGGGGACAGGCCCAATCAGCCCCAGCATTTT. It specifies CASGDRPNQPQHF.

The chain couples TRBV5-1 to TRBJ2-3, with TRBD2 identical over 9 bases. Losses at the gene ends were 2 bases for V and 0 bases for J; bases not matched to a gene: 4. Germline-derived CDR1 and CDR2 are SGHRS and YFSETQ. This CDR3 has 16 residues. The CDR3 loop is CASSFSGGTSTDTQYF. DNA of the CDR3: TGCGCCAGCAGCTTCAGCGGGGGGACCAGCACAGATACGCAGTATTTT.

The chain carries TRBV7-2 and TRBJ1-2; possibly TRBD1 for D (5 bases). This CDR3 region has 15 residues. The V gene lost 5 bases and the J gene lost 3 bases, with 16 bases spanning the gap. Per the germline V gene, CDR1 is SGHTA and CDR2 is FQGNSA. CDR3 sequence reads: CASSPQQESDYGYTF. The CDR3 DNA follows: TGTGCCAGCAGCCCACAACAGGAATCGGACTATGGCTACACCTTC.

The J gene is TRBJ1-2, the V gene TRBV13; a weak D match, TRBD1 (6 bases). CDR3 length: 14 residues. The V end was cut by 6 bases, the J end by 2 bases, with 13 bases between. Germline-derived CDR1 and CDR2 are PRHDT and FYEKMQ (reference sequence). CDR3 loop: CASRGQGINYGYTF. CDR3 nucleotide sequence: TGTGCCAGCAGGGGGCAGGGGATAAACTATGGCTACACCTTC.

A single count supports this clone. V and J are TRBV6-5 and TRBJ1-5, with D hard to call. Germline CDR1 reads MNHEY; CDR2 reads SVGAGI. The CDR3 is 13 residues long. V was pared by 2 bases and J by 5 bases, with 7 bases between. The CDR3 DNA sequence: TGTGCCAGCAGTTACGGGCAACATCAGCCCCAGCATTTT. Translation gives CASSYGQHQPQHF.

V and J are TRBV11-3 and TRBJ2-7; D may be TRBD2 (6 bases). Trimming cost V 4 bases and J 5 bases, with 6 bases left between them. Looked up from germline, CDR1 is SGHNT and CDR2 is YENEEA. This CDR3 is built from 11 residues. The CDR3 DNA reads TGTGCCAGCAGCTCGGGGGACGAGCAGTACTTC. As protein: CASSSGDEQYF.

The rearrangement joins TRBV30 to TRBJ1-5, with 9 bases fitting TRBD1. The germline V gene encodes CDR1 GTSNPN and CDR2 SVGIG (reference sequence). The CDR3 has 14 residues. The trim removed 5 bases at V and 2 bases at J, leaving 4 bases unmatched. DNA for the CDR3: TGTGCCTGGGGGGGGACAGGGCGCAATCAGCCCCAGCATTTT. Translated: CAWGGTGRNQPQHF.

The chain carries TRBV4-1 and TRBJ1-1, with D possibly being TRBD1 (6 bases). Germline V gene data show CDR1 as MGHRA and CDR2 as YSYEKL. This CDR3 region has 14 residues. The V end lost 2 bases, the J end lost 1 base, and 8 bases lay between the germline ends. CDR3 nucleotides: TGCGCCAGCAGCCAAACACAGGGGAACACTGAAGCTTTCTTT. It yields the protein CASSQTQGNTEAFF.